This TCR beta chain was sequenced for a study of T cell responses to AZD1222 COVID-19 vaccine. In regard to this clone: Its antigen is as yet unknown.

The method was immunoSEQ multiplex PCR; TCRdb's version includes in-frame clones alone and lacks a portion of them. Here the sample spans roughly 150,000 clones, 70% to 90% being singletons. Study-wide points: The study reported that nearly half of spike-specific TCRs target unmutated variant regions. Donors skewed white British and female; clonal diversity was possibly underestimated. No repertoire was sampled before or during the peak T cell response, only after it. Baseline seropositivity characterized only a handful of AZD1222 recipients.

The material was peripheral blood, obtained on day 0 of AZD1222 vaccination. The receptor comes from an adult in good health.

The CDR3 sequence is CASSQDSGNTIYF. The CDR3 nucleotides read TGTGCCAGCAGCCAAGATAGTGGAAACACCATATATTTT. The V gene is TRBV4-2, the J gene TRBJ1-3; the D is unclear. Germline loops: CDR1 LGHNA, CDR2 YNFKEQ. The CDR3 totals 13 residues. Deletions cut 0 bases from V and 3 bases from J, with 3 bases between.